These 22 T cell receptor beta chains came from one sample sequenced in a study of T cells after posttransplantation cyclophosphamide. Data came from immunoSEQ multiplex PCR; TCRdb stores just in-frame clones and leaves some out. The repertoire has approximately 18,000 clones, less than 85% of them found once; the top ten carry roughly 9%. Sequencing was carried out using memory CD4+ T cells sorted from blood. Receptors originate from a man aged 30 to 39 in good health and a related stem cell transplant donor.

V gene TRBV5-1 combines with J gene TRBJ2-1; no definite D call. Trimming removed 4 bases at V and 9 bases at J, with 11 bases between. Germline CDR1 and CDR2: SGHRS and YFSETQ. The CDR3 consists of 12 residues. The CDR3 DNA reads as TGCGCCAGCAGCCAGAATATTGTTGAGCAGTTCTTC. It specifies CASSQNIVEQFF. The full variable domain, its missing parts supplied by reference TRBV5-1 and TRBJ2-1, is KAGVTQTPRYLIKTRGQQVTLSCSPISGHRSVSWYQQTPGQGLQFLFEYFSETQRNKGNFPGRFSGRQFSNSRSEMNVSTLELGDSALYLCASSQNIVEQFFGPGTRLTVL.

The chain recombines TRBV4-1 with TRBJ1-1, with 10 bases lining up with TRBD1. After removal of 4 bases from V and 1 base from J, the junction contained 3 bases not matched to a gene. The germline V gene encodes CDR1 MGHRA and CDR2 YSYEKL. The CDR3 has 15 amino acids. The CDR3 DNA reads TGCGCCAGCAGCCCGCGGACAGGGGGGAACACTGAAGCTTTCTTT. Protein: CASSPRTGGNTEAFF.

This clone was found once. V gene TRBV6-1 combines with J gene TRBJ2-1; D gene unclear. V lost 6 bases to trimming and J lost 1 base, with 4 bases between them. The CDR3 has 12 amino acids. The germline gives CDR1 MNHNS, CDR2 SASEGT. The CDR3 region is CASSISYNEQFF. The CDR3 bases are TGTGCCAGCAGCATTTCCTACAATGAGCAGTTCTTC.

The CDR3 region has the DNA TGTGCCAGCTCGGGACAGGGCGCTAACTATGGCTACACCTTC. Its protein is CASSGQGANYGYTF. The J gene is TRBJ1-2, the V gene TRBV18; 9 bases are a match to TRBD1. CDR1 and CDR2 (germline): KGHSH, LQKENI. Trimming cost V 6 bases and J 0 bases; bases outside gene matches: 2. The CDR3 sequence is 14 residues long.

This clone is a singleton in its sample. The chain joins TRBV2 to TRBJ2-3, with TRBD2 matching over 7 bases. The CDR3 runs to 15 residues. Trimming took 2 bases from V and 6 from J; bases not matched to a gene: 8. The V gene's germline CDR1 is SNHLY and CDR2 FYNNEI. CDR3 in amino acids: CASSESASGSDTQYF. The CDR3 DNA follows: TGTGCCAGCAGTGAATCCGCTAGCGGTTCGGATACGCAGTATTTT.

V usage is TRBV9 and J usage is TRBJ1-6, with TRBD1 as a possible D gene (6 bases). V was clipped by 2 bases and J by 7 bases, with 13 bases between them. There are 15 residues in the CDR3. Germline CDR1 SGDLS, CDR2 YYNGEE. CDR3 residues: CASSVTQGGNSPLHF. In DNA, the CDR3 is TGTGCCAGCAGCGTGACACAGGGAGGGAATTCACCCCTCCACTTT.

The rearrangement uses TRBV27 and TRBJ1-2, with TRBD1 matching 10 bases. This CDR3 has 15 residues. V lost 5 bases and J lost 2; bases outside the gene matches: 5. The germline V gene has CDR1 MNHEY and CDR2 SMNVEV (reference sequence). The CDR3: CASSLTGGSNYGYTF. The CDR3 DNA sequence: TGTGCCAGCAGTCTGACAGGGGGCTCCAACTATGGCTACACCTTC.

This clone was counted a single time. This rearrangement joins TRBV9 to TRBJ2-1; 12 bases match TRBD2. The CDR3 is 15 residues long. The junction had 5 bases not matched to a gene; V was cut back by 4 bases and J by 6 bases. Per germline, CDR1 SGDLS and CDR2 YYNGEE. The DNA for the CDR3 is TGTGCCAGCAGCTCCTGGACTAGCGGGGTCAATGAGCAGTTCTTC. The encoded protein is CASSSWTSGVNEQFF.

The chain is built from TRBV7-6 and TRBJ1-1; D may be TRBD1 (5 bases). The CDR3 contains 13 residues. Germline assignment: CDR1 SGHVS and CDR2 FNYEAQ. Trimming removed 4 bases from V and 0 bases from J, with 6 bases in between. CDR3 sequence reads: CASSSQVNTEAFF. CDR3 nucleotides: TGTGCCAGCAGCTCACAGGTGAACACTGAAGCTTTCTTT.

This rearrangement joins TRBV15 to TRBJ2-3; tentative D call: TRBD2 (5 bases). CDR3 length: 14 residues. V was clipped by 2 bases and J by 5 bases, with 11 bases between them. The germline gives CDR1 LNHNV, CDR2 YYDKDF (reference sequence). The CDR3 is CATSRSLEGDTQYF. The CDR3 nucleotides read TGTGCCACCAGCAGATCCCTTGAGGGAGATACGCAGTATTTT.

CDR3 sequence reads: CASSRVREIAFF. As DNA, the CDR3 is TGTGCCAGCAGTAGGGTCAGGGAAATTGCTTTCTTT. The rearrangement links TRBV2 to TRBJ1-1; TRBD1 is a possible D gene (5 bases). CDR1 and CDR2 from the germline V gene are SNHLY and FYNNEI. The CDR3 consists of 12 residues. The V and J ends lost 5 bases and 11 bases respectively, with 15 bases between them.

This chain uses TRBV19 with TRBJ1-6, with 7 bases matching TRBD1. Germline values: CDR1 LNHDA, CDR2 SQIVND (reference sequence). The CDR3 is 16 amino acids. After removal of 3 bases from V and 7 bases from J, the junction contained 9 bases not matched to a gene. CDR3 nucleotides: TGTGCCAGTAGTATGTTCAAGACAGGGAAGAATTCACCCCTCCACTTT. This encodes CASSMFKTGKNSPLHF.

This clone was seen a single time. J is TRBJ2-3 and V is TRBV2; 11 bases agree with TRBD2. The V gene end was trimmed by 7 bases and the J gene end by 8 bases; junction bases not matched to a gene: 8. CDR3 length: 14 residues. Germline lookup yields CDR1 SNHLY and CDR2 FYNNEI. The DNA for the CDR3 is TGTGCCAGCAAAGTAGCGGGGGGGCCTGGTACGCAGTATTTT. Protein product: CASKVAGGPGTQYF.

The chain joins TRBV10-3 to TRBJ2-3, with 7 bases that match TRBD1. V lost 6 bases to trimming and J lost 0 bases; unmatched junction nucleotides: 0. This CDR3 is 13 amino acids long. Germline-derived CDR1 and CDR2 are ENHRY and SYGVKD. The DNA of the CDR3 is TGTGCCATCAGGGGACAGAGCACAGATACGCAGTATTTT. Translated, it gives CAIRGQSTDTQYF.

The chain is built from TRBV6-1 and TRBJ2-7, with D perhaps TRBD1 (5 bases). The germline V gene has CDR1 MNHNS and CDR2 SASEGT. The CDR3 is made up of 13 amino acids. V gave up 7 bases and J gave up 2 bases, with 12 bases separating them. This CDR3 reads CASTDSSPYEQYF. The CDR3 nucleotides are TGTGCCAGCACCGACAGCTCTCCCTACGAGCAGTACTTC.

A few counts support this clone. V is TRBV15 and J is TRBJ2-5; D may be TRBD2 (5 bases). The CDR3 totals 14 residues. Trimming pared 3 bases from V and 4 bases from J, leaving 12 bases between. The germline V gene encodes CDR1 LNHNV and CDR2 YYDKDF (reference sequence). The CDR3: CATSRARGVETQYF. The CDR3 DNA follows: TGTGCCACCAGCAGGGCCCGGGGAGTAGAGACCCAGTACTTC.

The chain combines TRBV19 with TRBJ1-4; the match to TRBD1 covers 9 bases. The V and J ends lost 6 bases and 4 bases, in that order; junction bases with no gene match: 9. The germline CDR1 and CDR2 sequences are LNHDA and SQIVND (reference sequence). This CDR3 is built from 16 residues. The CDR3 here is CASRGNRGRSNEKLFF. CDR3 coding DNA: TGTGCCAGTAGAGGAAACAGGGGGCGCAGTAATGAAAAACTGTTTTTT.

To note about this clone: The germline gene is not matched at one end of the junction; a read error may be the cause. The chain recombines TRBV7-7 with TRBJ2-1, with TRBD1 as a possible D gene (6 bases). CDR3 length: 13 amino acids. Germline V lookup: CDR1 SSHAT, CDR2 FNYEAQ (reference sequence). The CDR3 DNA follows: TGTGCTAGCAGCTTAGTCAGGGGCAATGAGCAGTTCTTC. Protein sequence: CASSLVRGNEQFF. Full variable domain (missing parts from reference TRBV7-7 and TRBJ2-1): GAGVSQSPRYKVTKRGQDVTLRCDPISSHATLYWYQQALGQGPEFLTYFNYEAQPDKSGLPSDRFSAERPEGSISTLTIQRTEQRDSAMYRCASSLVRGNEQFFGPGTRLTVL.

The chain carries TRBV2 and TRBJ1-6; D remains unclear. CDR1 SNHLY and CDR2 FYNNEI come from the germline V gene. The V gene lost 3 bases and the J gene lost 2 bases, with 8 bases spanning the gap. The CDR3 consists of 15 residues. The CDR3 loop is CASSDTTTYNSPLHF. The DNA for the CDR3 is TGTGCCAGCAGTGACACTACCACCTATAATTCACCCCTCCACTTT.

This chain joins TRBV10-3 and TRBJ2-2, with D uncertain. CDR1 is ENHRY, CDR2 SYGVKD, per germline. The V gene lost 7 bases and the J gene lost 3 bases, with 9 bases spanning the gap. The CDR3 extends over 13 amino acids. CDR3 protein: CAIKTLDTGELFF. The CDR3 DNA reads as TGTGCCATCAAGACACTCGACACCGGGGAGCTGTTTTTT.

CDR3 region: CASSLGPTGSTNEKLFF. CDR3 sequence (DNA): TGCGCCAGCAGCTTGGGTCCCACAGGATCTACTAATGAAAAACTGTTTTTT. This sequence joins TRBV5-1 and TRBJ1-4; D might be TRBD1 (5 bases). Germline CDR1 reads SGHRS; CDR2 reads YFSETQ. The V end lost 0 bases, the J end lost 2 bases, and 14 bases lay between the germline ends. The CDR3 has 17 residues.

Here the CDR3 reads CASSADRSSYNSPLHF. CDR3 DNA sequence: TGTGCCAGCAGTGCGGACAGGAGCTCCTATAATTCACCCCTCCACTTT. The J gene is TRBJ1-6, the V gene TRBV6-1; TRBD1 aligns across 7 bases. V dropped 4 bases and J dropped 0; count of bases not matched to a gene: 3. Per the germline V gene, CDR1 is MNHNS and CDR2 is SASEGT. This CDR3 has 16 residues.